This T cell receptor beta chain was captured by sequencing in a study of T cell responses to AZD1222 COVID-19 vaccine. Findings and limits, study-wide: An increase in Spike-specific TCR breadth and depth was observed after two AZD1222 doses. Donors were largely white British and mainly female; clonal diversity was possibly underestimated. Researchers report vaccine-associated CD4 TCRs spanning spike, with dominance at 160-218 and 743-854.

Generated by immunoSEQ multiplex PCR, the TCRdb table keeps only in-frame clones and is missing some. The sample lists 150,000 to 200,000 clones, approximately 91% occurring once. There are 13 residues in the CDR3. The V gene lost 5 bases and the J gene lost 1 base, with 9 bases spanning the gap. Germline V gene sequence: CDR1 MNHEY, CDR2 SMNVEV (reference sequence). This clone was seen a handful of times. Its antigen remains unidentified. The sequence was obtained from an adult in good health. The V and J genes are TRBV27 and TRBJ2-7; weak D call: TRBD2 (5 bases). This sample comprised peripheral blood, obtained on day 0 of AZD1222 vaccination. The chain's CDR3 is CASSRTFSYEQYF. Here the CDR3 DNA reads TGTGCCAGCAGTCGGACTTTTTCCTACGAGCAGTACTTC.